This T cell receptor (beta chain) was identified in a study of cytomegalovirus exposure and HLA in healthy donors. PCR amplification relied on 60 Vbeta primers (plus 13 Jbeta primers). Assay used: immunoSEQ multiplex PCR; TCRdb lists only in-frame clones, some missing. The sample holds roughly 86,000 clones, about 75% seen once. Study findings and constraints: Researchers reported from a later analysis that most CMV-associated TCR beta chains appeared HLA-restricted.

With respect to this clone: What it recognizes is unknown.

The donors were healthy bone marrow donors. The donors, nominally healthy at sampling, likely had unrecorded immune exposures. Source material: PBMCs. This sequence was found in a female donor in good health and CMV-seronegative.

The CDR3 DNA sequence: TGTGCCAGCAGCTTGGCAGGGAGGAGGGAAGAGACCCAGTACTTC. This sequence encodes CASSLAGRREETQYF. The chain joins TRBV5-4 to TRBJ2-5; D is possibly TRBD2 (6 bases). The CDR3 is 15 residues long. Trimming shortened V by 0 bases and J by 3 bases, and 12 bases separated the two germline ends. Per germline, CDR1 SGHNT and CDR2 YYREEE (reference sequence).